The 21 T cell receptor beta chains below all came from one sample that was sequenced in a study of T cell therapy after organ transplantation. No antigen is known for these receptors. Sequencing used immunoSEQ multiplex PCR; TCRdb keeps in-frame clones, though not all of them. The sample gives some 48,000 clones, about 94% of which show up once; about 2.9% is in the top ten. Specimen: CD8+ T cells from blood, collected before autologous CMV-specific T cell therapy. The receptors shown here come from a human patient who had received a solid organ transplant and had CMV disease.

V gene TRBV2 combines with J gene TRBJ2-1; D is unclear. The V end lost 2 bases, the J end lost 7 bases, and 6 bases lay between the germline ends. The CDR3 is 12 amino acids. Per the germline V gene, CDR1 is SNHLY and CDR2 is FYNNEI. As DNA, the CDR3 is TGTGCCAGCAGTGAATTGGGGAATGAGCAGTTCTTC. It encodes CASSELGNEQFF. The full variable domain, in which reference TRBV2 and TRBJ2-1 provide the parts outside the CDR3, is EPEVTQTPSHQVTQMGQEVILRCVPISNHLYFYWYRQILGQKVEFLVSFYNNEISEKSEIFDDQFSVERPDGSNFTLKIRSTKLEDSAMYFCASSELGNEQFFGPGTRLTVL.

J is TRBJ2-7 and V is TRBV2; TRBD2 matches 9 bases. This CDR3 is built from 16 residues. J gave up 0 bases and V 6 bases, and 9 bases lay outside the gene matches. Germline values: CDR1 SNHLY, CDR2 FYNNEI. CDR3 sequence reads: CASSGPLAGNSYEQYF. CDR3 nucleotides: TGTGCCAGCAGCGGACCACTAGCGGGTAACTCCTACGAGCAGTACTTC. Full variable domain (missing parts from reference TRBV2 and TRBJ2-7): EPEVTQTPSHQVTQMGQEVILRCVPISNHLYFYWYRQILGQKVEFLVSFYNNEISEKSEIFDDQFSVERPDGSNFTLKIRSTKLEDSAMYFCASSGPLAGNSYEQYFGPGTRLTVT.

The rearrangement uses TRBV4-1 and TRBJ1-5; the match to TRBD1 covers 7 bases. J gave up 3 bases and V 1 base, and 6 bases lay outside the gene matches. The CDR3 has 16 residues. From germline, CDR1 is MGHRA and CDR2 YSYEKL. CDR3 bases: TGCGCCAGCAGCCAAGTTAGGGACAGCATCAATCAGCCCCAGCATTTT. This encodes CASSQVRDSINQPQHF.

The genes are TRBV6-5 and TRBJ1-1; 8 bases line up with TRBD1. The CDR3 is made up of 13 amino acids. With 4 bases clipped from V and 5 bases from J, the junction kept 3 bases outside the gene matches. The germline V gene encodes CDR1 MNHEY and CDR2 SVGAGI. CDR3 nucleotide sequence: TGTGCCAGCAGTTTCGGACAGGGTACTGAAGCTTTCTTT. It yields the protein CASSFGQGTEAFF.

CDR3 nucleotides: TGTGCCAGCAGTTACGAAGACGGAGGTTCACCCCTCCACTTT. It encodes CASSYEDGGSPLHF. This chain uses TRBV6-5 with TRBJ1-6; no definite D call. The CDR3 sequence is 14 residues long. V shed 2 bases and J shed 9 bases, with 11 bases lying between them. CDR1 is MNHEY and CDR2 is SVGAGI in the germline V gene.

This clone is a singleton in its sample. Here the CDR3 DNA reads TGTGCCAGCAGTTTATTTCCTGCCGAAGGTAACTATGGCTACACCTTC. This gives the protein CASSLFPAEGNYGYTF. The rearrangement joins TRBV27 to TRBJ1-2; no clear D gene. This CDR3 is built from 16 residues. The V and J ends lost 1 base and 1 base respectively, with 13 bases between them. Germline CDR1 is MNHEY and CDR2 is SMNVEV (reference sequence).

This chain's CDR3 is CASSSLAGTGELFF. The CDR3 DNA sequence: TGTGCCAGCAGCTCACTAGCGGGGACCGGGGAGCTGTTTTTT. The J gene is TRBJ2-2, the V gene TRBV7-9; 10 bases agree with TRBD2. V shed 4 bases, J shed 5 bases, and the junction held 1 base outside the gene matches. The CDR3 has 14 residues. The germline gives CDR1 SEHNR, CDR2 FQNEAQ (reference sequence).

The J gene is TRBJ2-1, the V gene TRBV6-5, with a tentative D call TRBD2 (7 bases). Germline values: CDR1 MNHEY, CDR2 SVGAGI. V lost 0 bases to trimming and J lost 7 bases, with 16 bases between them. The CDR3 runs to 16 residues. CDR3 amino acids: CASSYSRGRGLNEQFF. The CDR3 bases are TGTGCCAGCAGTTACTCGAGAGGGAGGGGGTTGAATGAGCAGTTCTTC.

V usage is TRBV5-6 and J usage is TRBJ1-1; 8 bases map to TRBD1. This CDR3 has 14 residues. V lost 3 bases and J lost 1; bases outside the gene matches: 2. Germline CDR1 and CDR2: SGHDT and YYEEEE. The CDR3 nucleotides read TGTGCCAGCAGCTGGGGGACAGGGAACACTGAAGCTTTCTTT. Residues: CASSWGTGNTEAFF.

The J gene is TRBJ2-7, the V gene TRBV27, with a tentative D call TRBD1 (6 bases). The V and J ends lost 3 bases and 2 bases respectively, with 11 bases between them. The CDR3 has 14 residues. Germline V gene data show CDR1 as MNHEY and CDR2 as SMNVEV (reference sequence). CDR3 protein: CASSFAGETYEQYF. The CDR3 DNA reads TGTGCCAGCAGTTTTGCAGGGGAAACCTACGAGCAGTACTTC.

Remarks on this clone: This is likely a read error, given that the CDR3 carries no conserved phenylalanine or tryptophan at its end. Because the CDR3's place on the DNA is in doubt, the DNA is left out and the CDR3 is given as listed by TCRdb. The chain links TRBV7-2 to TRBJ2-3; the table calls TRBD2, which could not be checked here. CDR1 is SGHTA and CDR2 is FQGNSA in the germline V gene. The CDR3 adds up to 11 amino acids, both ends counted. CDR3 amino acids: CASSLQRELCV.

The V call is TRBV4-1, the J call TRBJ2-2, with TRBD2 identical over 9 bases. The CDR3 is made up of 14 amino acids. Germline-derived CDR1 and CDR2 are MGHRA and YSYEKL. The J segment lost 7 bases and the V segment lost 4 bases, leaving 4 bases of the junction unmatched. The chain's CDR3 is CASSLAGESGELFF. Here the CDR3 DNA reads TGCGCCAGCAGCCTAGCGGGAGAGAGCGGGGAGCTGTTTTTT.

The rearrangement uses TRBV4-1 and TRBJ1-3, with D possibly being TRBD1 (5 bases). CDR3 length: 15 amino acids. CDR1 is MGHRA, CDR2 YSYEKL, per germline. With 0 bases removed from V and 0 bases from J, the gap between germline ends came to 6 bases. CDR3 sequence: CASSQEQGSGNTIYF. DNA for the CDR3: TGCGCCAGCAGCCAAGAGCAGGGCTCTGGAAACACCATATATTTT.

The rearrangement joins TRBV4-1 to TRBJ2-5; perhaps D is TRBD1 or TRBD2 (5 bases each). The ends were cut back, 3 bases at V and 0 bases at J, with 8 bases in the middle. This CDR3 has 14 amino acids. Germline V lookup: CDR1 MGHRA, CDR2 YSYEKL. CDR3 bases: TGCGCCAGCAGCCAGGGACGGAACCAAGAGACCCAGTACTTC. Amino acid sequence: CASSQGRNQETQYF.

V usage is TRBV30 and J usage is TRBJ2-2, with a tentative D call TRBD2 (5 bases). CDR3 length equals 14 residues. V shed 0 bases and J shed 6 bases, with 11 bases lying between them. Per germline, CDR1 GTSNPN and CDR2 SVGIG (reference sequence). CDR3 loop: CAWSVLRESGELFF. CDR3 in DNA: TGTGCCTGGAGTGTACTTCGGGAATCCGGGGAGCTGTTTTTT.

This clone has a handful of counts. This chain uses TRBV19 with TRBJ1-1, with D tentatively TRBD1 (6 bases). The V gene lost 5 bases and the J gene lost 7 bases, with 17 bases spanning the gap. There are 14 residues in the CDR3. The germline V gene has CDR1 LNHDA and CDR2 SQIVND (reference sequence). CDR3 coding DNA: TGTGCCAGTAGTTGGGCTGGGGGCGCGGGTGAAGCTTTCTTT. This translates into CASSWAGGAGEAFF.

V is TRBV4-2 and J is TRBJ2-7; the D gene is possibly TRBD1 (6 bases). CDR1 and CDR2 from the germline V gene are LGHNA and YNFKEQ. The CDR3 runs 15 residues. V was pared by 0 bases and J by 1 base, with 10 bases between. DNA of the CDR3: TGTGCCAGCAGCCAAGACCCAGGGGCATCCTACGAGCAGTACTTC. This encodes CASSQDPGASYEQYF.

The V call is TRBV6-1, the J call TRBJ2-5, with TRBD2 as a possible D gene (5 bases). CDR3 length equals 15 residues. Trimming pared 1 base from V and 7 bases from J, leaving 16 bases between. The germline V gene encodes CDR1 MNHNS and CDR2 SASEGT. This CDR3 reads CASSEDGDYTRTQYF. The CDR3 bases are TGTGCCAGCAGTGAAGACGGCGACTACACCAGGACCCAGTACTTC.

V gene TRBV7-3 combines with J gene TRBJ1-1; TRBD1 matches 7 bases. Trimming took 2 bases from V and 4 from J; bases not matched to a gene: 7. Germline V gives CDR1 SGHTA, CDR2 FQGTGA. This CDR3 is 15 amino acids long. The CDR3 DNA sequence: TGTGCCAGCAGCTTAGGTCTGACAGGGCCCACTGAAGCTTTCTTT. The encoded protein is CASSLGLTGPTEAFF.

V gene TRBV27 combines with J gene TRBJ1-6; D ambiguous. V was clipped by 1 base and J by 11 bases, with 18 bases between them. The CDR3 is made up of 16 amino acids. Germline lookup yields CDR1 MNHEY and CDR2 SMNVEV (reference sequence). CDR3 amino acids: CASSLLSESGVAPLHF. CDR3 bases: TGTGCCAGCAGTTTATTGTCAGAGTCCGGGGTTGCACCCCTCCACTTT.

The chain joins TRBV4-2 to TRBJ2-5; 7 nucleotides agree with TRBD2. Trimming cost V 0 bases and J 5 bases; bases outside gene matches: 6. Per the germline V gene, CDR1 is LGHNA and CDR2 is YNFKEQ. The CDR3 is made up of 15 amino acids. CDR3 in amino acids: CASSQDRGGGETQYF. CDR3 nucleotides: TGTGCCAGCAGCCAAGATCGCGGGGGAGGGGAGACCCAGTACTTC.